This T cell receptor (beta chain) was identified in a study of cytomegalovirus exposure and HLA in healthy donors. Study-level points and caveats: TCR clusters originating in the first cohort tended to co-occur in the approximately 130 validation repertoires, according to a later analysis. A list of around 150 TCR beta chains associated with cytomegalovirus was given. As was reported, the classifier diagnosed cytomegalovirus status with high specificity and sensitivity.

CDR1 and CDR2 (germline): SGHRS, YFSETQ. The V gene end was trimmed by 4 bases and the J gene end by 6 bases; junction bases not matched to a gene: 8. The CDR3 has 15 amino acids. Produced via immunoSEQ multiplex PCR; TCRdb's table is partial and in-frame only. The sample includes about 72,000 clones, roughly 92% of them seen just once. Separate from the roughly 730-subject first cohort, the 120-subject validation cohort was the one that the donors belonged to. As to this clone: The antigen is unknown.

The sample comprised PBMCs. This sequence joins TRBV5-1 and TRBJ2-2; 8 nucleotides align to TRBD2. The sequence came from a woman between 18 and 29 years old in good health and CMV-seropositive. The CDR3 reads CASSTSVGGAGELFF. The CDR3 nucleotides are TGCGCCAGCAGCACGTCGGTCGGGGGGGCCGGGGAGCTGTTTTTT.